This TCR beta chain was documented in a study of regulatory dendritic cells for organ transplantation. Sorted T cells were CFSE-labeled and cultured 5 days with allogeneic regulatory or mature dendritic cells at 1:10. The data were produced by immunoSEQ multiplex PCR, yet TCRdb's version contains in-frame clones alone and is incomplete. The sample records 12,000 or so clones, roughly 64% being singletons. CDR3 length: 15 residues. The ends were cut back, 7 bases at V and 2 bases at J, with 16 bases in the middle. From germline, CDR1 is LNHDA and CDR2 SQIVND (reference sequence). A remark on this clone: The antigen is not known.

Input material: naive CD8+ T cells from blood cultured with dendritic cells. Specified subset: CD45RA+ naive T cells. The chain links TRBV19 to TRBJ2-3, with a weak D call TRBD1 (5 bases). The clonotype originates from a human donor in good health. The CDR3 nucleotides read TGTGCCAGTACTCCTGCAGGGTGGGACACAGATACGCAGTATTTT. As protein: CASTPAGWDTDTQYF.